The rows below give T cell receptor beta chains drawn from one sample of a study of T cells in Graves' hyperthyroidism and ophthalmopathy. TCRdb used MiXCR to reprocess the multiplex PCR reads, holding one entry per CDR3 protein. This sample has more than 500,000 distinct CDR3 sequences, with 12% to 15% found just once. The sample taken for sequencing was blood. The origin of the receptors is a woman aged 40-49 years with Graves' hyperthyroidism. CDR3s include the opening cysteine and the closing phenylalanine or tryptophan. A D gene is named only where the DNA matches it firmly. A clone size is listed for some rows: how often the clone was seen (once, few, many), or a class if it is expanded.

v_call: TRBV2
j_call: TRBJ2-3
d_call: .
clone_size: .
cdr3_aa: CASRRLGGPSSSTDTQYF
cdr3_nt: TGTGCCAGCAGACGACTGGGGGGCCCCTCTTCTAGCACAGATACGCAGTATTTT

v_call: TRBV7-9
j_call: TRBJ2-1
d_call: .
clone_size: many
cdr3_aa: CASSLGWGSSVFGEQFF
cdr3_nt: TGTGCCAGCAGCTTAGGGTGGGGCTCAAGTGTGTTCGGTGAGCAGTTCTTC

v_call: TRBV25-1
j_call: TRBJ1-1
d_call: .
clone_size: .
cdr3_aa: CASSEHGLDTEAFF
cdr3_nt: TGTGCCAGCAGTGAACACGGACTGGACACTGAAGCTTTCTTT

v_call: TRBV27
j_call: TRBJ1-1
d_call: .
clone_size: many
cdr3_aa: CASSFQGLAEAFF
cdr3_nt: TGTGCCAGCAGTTTTCAGGGGTTGGCTGAAGCTTTCTTT

v_call: TRBV20-1
j_call: TRBJ2-7
d_call: TRBD2
clone_size: .
cdr3_aa: CSARTSEGGGEQYF
cdr3_nt: TGCAGTGCCCGGACTAGCGAAGGGGGCGGGGAGCAGTACTTC

v_call: TRBV3-1
j_call: TRBJ1-1
d_call: .
clone_size: many
cdr3_aa: CASSQVTGSTEAFF
cdr3_nt: TGTGCCAGCAGCCAAGTTACGGGGAGCACTGAAGCTTTCTTT

v_call: TRBV30
j_call: TRBJ2-7
d_call: TRBD2
clone_size: few
cdr3_aa: CAWTTGLAGLSVYEQYF
cdr3_nt: TGTGCCTGGACTACGGGGCTAGCGGGTCTCAGTGTCTACGAGCAGTACTTC

v_call: TRBV28
j_call: TRBJ2-2
d_call: TRBD1
clone_size: many
cdr3_aa: CASSSSRGQDRTGELFF
cdr3_nt: TGTGCCAGCAGTTCGTCTCGGGGTCAGGACAGGACCGGGGAGCTGTTTTTT

v_call: TRBV6-1
j_call: TRBJ2-5
d_call: .
clone_size: .
cdr3_aa: CASSQKVEETQYF
cdr3_nt: TGTGCCAGCAGCCAGAAGGTAGAAGAGACCCAGTACTTC

v_call: TRBV5-1
j_call: TRBJ2-7
d_call: .
clone_size: .
cdr3_aa: CASKGNGAYEQYF
cdr3_nt: TGCGCCAGCAAAGGGAATGGTGCATACGAGCAGTACTTC

v_call: TRBV19
j_call: TRBJ1-5
d_call: .
clone_size: .
cdr3_aa: CASCGRAERNSQPQHF
cdr3_nt: TGTGCCAGCTGCGGTCGGGCAGAACGGAATAGTCAGCCCCAGCATTTT

v_call: TRBV11-3
j_call: TRBJ2-5
d_call: TRBD2
clone_size: many
cdr3_aa: CASSLTSPQETQYF
cdr3_nt: TGTGCCAGCAGCTTGACTAGCCCCCAAGAGACCCAGTACTTC

v_call: TRBV28
j_call: TRBJ2-5
d_call: .
clone_size: many
cdr3_aa: CASTHDTQETQYF
cdr3_nt: TGTGCCAGCACTCATGACACCCAAGAGACCCAGTACTTC

v_call: TRBV20-1
j_call: TRBJ2-1
d_call: .
clone_size: many
cdr3_aa: CSARDWIATEQFF
cdr3_nt: TGCAGTGCTAGAGATTGGATAGCAACTGAGCAGTTCTTC

v_call: TRBV27
j_call: TRBJ2-2
d_call: .
clone_size: .
cdr3_aa: CASSSTGPRNTGELFF
cdr3_nt: TGTGCCAGCAGTTCTACTGGCCCCCGGAACACCGGGGAGCTGTTTTTT

v_call: TRBV30
j_call: TRBJ1-5
d_call: .
clone_size: .
cdr3_aa: CAWSVGAYSNQPQHF
cdr3_nt: TGTGCCTGGAGTGTAGGAGCTTATAGCAATCAGCCCCAGCATTTT

v_call: TRBV2
j_call: TRBJ1-5
d_call: .
clone_size: many
cdr3_aa: CAIKGSWDQPQHF
cdr3_nt: TGTGCCATCAAGGGGTCCTGGGATCAGCCCCAGCATTTT

v_call: TRBV30
j_call: TRBJ2-7
d_call: TRBD2
clone_size: .
cdr3_aa: CAWGDNGLGKPHEQYF
cdr3_nt: TGTGCCTGGGGTGATAACGGACTAGGCAAGCCCCACGAGCAGTACTTC

v_call: TRBV5-1
j_call: TRBJ2-5
d_call: .
clone_size: .
cdr3_aa: CASSPMGTAAGETQYF
cdr3_nt: TGCGCCAGCAGCCCCATGGGGACTGCGGCCGGAGAGACCCAGTACTTC

v_call: TRBV7-2
j_call: TRBJ2-1
d_call: TRBD2
clone_size: .
cdr3_aa: CASSQRTSGGNEQFF
cdr3_nt: TGTGCCAGCAGCCAAAGGACTAGCGGAGGGAATGAGCAGTTCTTC

v_call: TRBV9
j_call: TRBJ2-1
d_call: TRBD2
clone_size: many
cdr3_aa: CASSPIAGYSYNEQFF
cdr3_nt: TGTGCCAGCAGCCCAATAGCGGGATACTCCTACAATGAGCAGTTCTTC

v_call: TRBV20-1
j_call: TRBJ2-2
d_call: .
clone_size: few
cdr3_aa: CSARDGGPGELFF
cdr3_nt: TGCAGTGCTAGAGATGGGGGGCCCGGGGAGCTGTTTTTT

v_call: TRBV5-1
j_call: TRBJ2-3
d_call: .
clone_size: many
cdr3_aa: CASSLALDTSTDTQYF
cdr3_nt: TGCGCCAGCAGCTTGGCCCTAGACACGAGCACAGATACGCAGTATTTT

v_call: TRBV6-2/TRBV6-3
j_call: TRBJ2-1
d_call: TRBD2
clone_size: many
cdr3_aa: CASGLAAYNEQFF
cdr3_nt: TGTGCCAGCGGACTAGCGGCCTACAATGAGCAGTTCTTC

v_call: TRBV7-9
j_call: TRBJ1-1
d_call: .
clone_size: many
cdr3_aa: CASSFPSGSPNPEAFF
cdr3_nt: TGTGCCAGCAGCTTCCCTTCAGGGAGCCCAAACCCCGAAGCTTTCTTT

v_call: TRBV12-3/TRBV12-4
j_call: TRBJ1-1
d_call: .
clone_size: many
cdr3_aa: CASSLQAMNTEAFF
cdr3_nt: TGTGCCAGCAGTCTACAGGCCATGAACACTGAAGCTTTCTTT

v_call: TRBV20-1
j_call: TRBJ1-5
d_call: .
clone_size: many
cdr3_aa: CSASPRGQPQHF
cdr3_nt: TGCAGTGCTAGCCCTCGCGGGCAGCCCCAGCATTTT

v_call: TRBV12-3/TRBV12-4
j_call: TRBJ2-1
d_call: .
clone_size: many
cdr3_aa: CASSTTDPENEQFF
cdr3_nt: TGTGCCAGCAGTACTACCGATCCGGAGAATGAGCAGTTCTTC

v_call: TRBV18
j_call: TRBJ1-1
d_call: TRBD1
clone_size: many
cdr3_aa: CASSPRGPATEAFF
cdr3_nt: TGTGCCAGCTCACCAAGGGGGCCGGCCACTGAAGCTTTCTTT

v_call: TRBV29-1
j_call: TRBJ1-1
d_call: TRBD1
clone_size: .
cdr3_aa: CSVRAGGGTEAFF
cdr3_nt: TGCAGCGTGAGGGCAGGGGGTGGAACTGAAGCTTTCTTT

v_call: TRBV10-2
j_call: TRBJ2-7
d_call: TRBD1
clone_size: .
cdr3_aa: CASSEDRVAYEQYF
cdr3_nt: TGCGCCAGCAGTGAGGACAGGGTGGCCTACGAGCAGTACTTC

v_call: TRBV2
j_call: TRBJ1-4
d_call: .
clone_size: many
cdr3_aa: CASSEGFTGGGSEKLFF
cdr3_nt: TGTGCCAGCAGTGAAGGATTTACAGGTGGTGGAAGCGAAAAACTGTTTTTT

v_call: TRBV2
j_call: TRBJ1-1
d_call: TRBD1
clone_size: many
cdr3_aa: CASSRDSPNTEAFF
cdr3_nt: TGTGCCAGCAGTCGGGACAGTCCGAACACTGAAGCTTTCTTT

v_call: TRBV12-3/TRBV12-4
j_call: TRBJ1-1
d_call: TRBD1
clone_size: many
cdr3_aa: CASSPTGTTEAFF
cdr3_nt: TGTGCCAGCAGTCCGACAGGGACCACTGAAGCTTTCTTT

v_call: TRBV5-1
j_call: TRBJ2-7
d_call: .
clone_size: .
cdr3_aa: CASSLGTLAYEQYF
cdr3_nt: TGCGCCAGCAGCTTGGGGACGTTAGCCTACGAGCAGTACTTC

v_call: TRBV15
j_call: TRBJ1-4
d_call: .
clone_size: many
cdr3_aa: CATSRDIGQLNEKLFF
cdr3_nt: TGTGCCACCAGCAGAGATATCGGACAGCTGAATGAAAAACTGTTTTTT

v_call: TRBV15
j_call: TRBJ2-7
d_call: .
clone_size: many
cdr3_aa: CATSTRSTDEQYF
cdr3_nt: TGTGCCACCAGCACCCGCAGCACGGACGAGCAGTACTTC

v_call: TRBV12-3/TRBV12-4
j_call: TRBJ1-3
d_call: .
clone_size: few
cdr3_aa: CATRLTSGNTIYF
cdr3_nt: TGTGCCACCAGACTGACCTCTGGAAACACCATATATTTT

v_call: TRBV2
j_call: TRBJ1-5
d_call: .
clone_size: .
cdr3_aa: CASSEQGINQPQHF
cdr3_nt: TGTGCCAGCAGTGAGCAGGGTATCAATCAGCCCCAGCATTTT

v_call: TRBV6-1
j_call: TRBJ2-3
d_call: .
clone_size: many
cdr3_aa: CASRFRDLTDTQYF
cdr3_nt: TGTGCCAGCAGATTCCGAGACCTCACAGATACGCAGTATTTT

v_call: TRBV28
j_call: TRBJ1-5
d_call: TRBD1
clone_size: many
cdr3_aa: CASRLDRGLIQPQHF
cdr3_nt: TGTGCCAGCAGGTTGGACAGGGGGCTTATTCAGCCCCAGCATTTT

v_call: TRBV28
j_call: TRBJ1-2
d_call: .
clone_size: many
cdr3_aa: CATTFDDSLFGHNYGYTF
cdr3_nt: TGTGCCACCACATTCGACGACAGTCTCTTCGGGCATAACTATGGCTACACCTTC

v_call: TRBV10-2
j_call: TRBJ2-1
d_call: TRBD2
clone_size: many
cdr3_aa: CASTPGLAGENEQFF
cdr3_nt: TGCGCCAGCACCCCGGGACTAGCGGGAGAAAATGAGCAGTTCTTC

v_call: TRBV12-3/TRBV12-4
j_call: TRBJ2-1
d_call: .
clone_size: many
cdr3_aa: CASSGWGGGDEQFF
cdr3_nt: TGTGCCAGCAGTGGCTGGGGGGGCGGGGATGAGCAGTTCTTC

v_call: TRBV4-1
j_call: TRBJ2-6
d_call: .
clone_size: .
cdr3_aa: CASSQVTQGSPSGANVLTF
cdr3_nt: TGCGCCAGCAGCCAAGTGACACAGGGATCCCCCTCTGGGGCCAACGTCCTGACTTTC

v_call: TRBV24-1
j_call: TRBJ2-5
d_call: .
clone_size: few
cdr3_aa: CATGEAGGTETQYF
cdr3_nt: TGTGCCACCGGTGAGGCCGGTGGGACTGAGACCCAGTACTTC

v_call: TRBV15
j_call: TRBJ2-7
d_call: TRBD1
clone_size: many
cdr3_aa: CATKVGQGAYEQYF
cdr3_nt: TGTGCCACCAAGGTTGGACAGGGGGCCTACGAGCAGTACTTC

v_call: TRBV20-1
j_call: TRBJ2-7
d_call: TRBD2
clone_size: many
cdr3_aa: CSAAPGLTDYEQYF
cdr3_nt: TGCAGTGCCGCGCCGGGACTAACGGATTACGAGCAGTACTTC

v_call: TRBV5-1
j_call: TRBJ2-7
d_call: TRBD1
clone_size: many
cdr3_aa: CASSLTGQGSEQYF
cdr3_nt: TGCGCCAGCAGCTTAACGGGACAGGGGTCCGAGCAGTACTTC

v_call: TRBV12-3/TRBV12-4
j_call: TRBJ2-7
d_call: TRBD1
clone_size: many
cdr3_aa: CASSPTGQTYEQYF
cdr3_nt: TGTGCCAGCAGTCCCACGGGACAGACCTACGAGCAGTACTTC

v_call: TRBV11-2
j_call: TRBJ2-2
d_call: TRBD1
clone_size: .
cdr3_aa: CASSRDRVGTGELSF
cdr3_nt: TGTGCCAGCAGCAGAGACAGGGTTGGCACCGGGGAGCTGTCTTTT

v_call: TRBV7-9
j_call: TRBJ2-7
d_call: .
clone_size: few
cdr3_aa: CASSFRGEFSYEQYF
cdr3_nt: TGTGCCAGCAGCTTCAGGGGGGAATTCTCCTACGAGCAGTACTTC

v_call: TRBV18
j_call: TRBJ2-1
d_call: .
clone_size: .
cdr3_aa: CASSPPMAQGRLVGGNEQFF
cdr3_nt: TGTGCCAGCTCACCACCGATGGCTCAGGGGAGGCTAGTGGGAGGCAATGAGCAGTTCTTC

v_call: TRBV7-9
j_call: TRBJ2-7
d_call: TRBD2
clone_size: few
cdr3_aa: CASSGGTSVYEQYF
cdr3_nt: TGTGCCAGCAGCGGGGGGACTAGCGTCTACGAGCAGTACTTC

v_call: TRBV11-2
j_call: TRBJ1-3
d_call: .
clone_size: many
cdr3_aa: CASSFGGGVSGNTIYF
cdr3_nt: TGTGCCAGCAGCTTCGGAGGGGGGGTTTCTGGAAACACCATATATTTT